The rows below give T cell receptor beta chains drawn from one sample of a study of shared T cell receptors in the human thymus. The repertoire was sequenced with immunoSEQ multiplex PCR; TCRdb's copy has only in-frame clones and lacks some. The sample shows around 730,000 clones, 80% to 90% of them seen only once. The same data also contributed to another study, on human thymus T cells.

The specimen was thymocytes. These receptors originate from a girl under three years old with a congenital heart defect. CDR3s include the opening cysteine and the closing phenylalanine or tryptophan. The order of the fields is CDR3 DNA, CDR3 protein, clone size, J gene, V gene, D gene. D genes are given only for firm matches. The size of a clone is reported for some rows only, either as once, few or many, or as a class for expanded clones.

CDR3 DNA: TGTGCCAGCAGCGGGACATTAGGTCAGCCCCAGCATTTT; CDR3 protein: CASSGTLGQPQHF; clone size: .; J gene: TRBJ1-5; V gene: TRBV6-6; D gene: .
CDR3 DNA: TGTGCCAGCACTTACAGACAGGGGGCTGGGGATACGCAGTATTTT; CDR3 protein: CASTYRQGAGDTQYF; clone size: .; J gene: TRBJ2-3; V gene: TRBV6-5; D gene: TRBD1
CDR3 DNA: TGTGCCAGCAGCCAATTCACAGGGAACACTGAAGCTTTCTTT; CDR3 protein: CASSQFTGNTEAFF; clone size: .; J gene: TRBJ1-1; V gene: TRBV14; D gene: .
CDR3 DNA: TGTGCCAGCAGCGAAGGAGGGCTTCTGGGGACTCCCCGCCCCCGTAGCAATCAGCCCCAGCATTTT; CDR3 protein: CASSEGGLLGTPRPRSNQPQHF; clone size: .; J gene: TRBJ1-5; V gene: TRBV2; D gene: .
CDR3 DNA: TGCGCCAGCAGCCAAGATCACAGGGATACTGAAGCTTTCTTT; CDR3 protein: CASSQDHRDTEAFF; clone size: .; J gene: TRBJ1-1; V gene: TRBV4-1; D gene: .
CDR3 DNA: TGTGCCAGCACTCCACAGGGTCGGGGTGAAAAACTGTTTTTT; CDR3 protein: CASTPQGRGEKLFF; clone size: .; J gene: TRBJ1-4; V gene: TRBV6-5; D gene: .
CDR3 DNA: TGTGCCAGCAGTTCCGACCGACCCGGGACAGGGGGCCCCATGAACACTGAAGCTTTCTTT; CDR3 protein: CASSSDRPGTGGPMNTEAFF; clone size: .; J gene: TRBJ1-1; V gene: TRBV27; D gene: TRBD1
CDR3 DNA: TGTGCCAGCAGCCCGGAAGCGGGGGAGTATGAGCAGTTCTTC; CDR3 protein: CASSPEAGEYEQFF; clone size: .; J gene: TRBJ2-1; V gene: TRBV5-6; D gene: TRBD2
CDR3 DNA: TGCGCCAGCAGCTTGGCTGACGACCAAACAGGGGGTGACACTGAAGCTTTCTTT; CDR3 protein: CASSLADDQTGGDTEAFF; clone size: .; J gene: TRBJ1-1; V gene: TRBV5-1; D gene: TRBD1
CDR3 DNA: TGTGCCAGCAGTGAGTCGCTGGACAGCCGCTCCGATGGCTACACCTTC; CDR3 protein: CASSESLDSRSDGYTF; clone size: .; J gene: TRBJ1-2; V gene: TRBV2; D gene: .
CDR3 DNA: TGTGCCAGCAGGGGACAAAATTCGGGAGATACGCAGTATTTT; CDR3 protein: CASRGQNSGDTQYF; clone size: few; J gene: TRBJ2-3; V gene: TRBV28; D gene: .
CDR3 DNA: TGCGCCAGCAGCCAGTACTTAGGGGAGGGGTACAATGAGCAGTTCTTC; CDR3 protein: CASSQYLGEGYNEQFF; clone size: .; J gene: TRBJ2-1; V gene: TRBV5-1; D gene: TRBD2
CDR3 DNA: TGTGCCAGTAGTATTAAGGGGAACTATGGCTACACCTTC; CDR3 protein: CASSIKGNYGYTF; clone size: .; J gene: TRBJ1-2; V gene: TRBV19; D gene: .
CDR3 DNA: TGTGCCAGCAGCTTGGGGGGCCATTCGGAATTGTGTACAGATACGCAGTATTTT; CDR3 protein: CASSLGGHSELCTDTQYF; clone size: .; J gene: TRBJ2-3; V gene: TRBV5-6; D gene: .
CDR3 DNA: TGCGCCAGCAGCGCTACCGAGGTTCCGGATAATGAGCAGTTCTTC; CDR3 protein: CASSATEVPDNEQFF; clone size: .; J gene: TRBJ2-1; V gene: TRBV5-1; D gene: .
CDR3 DNA: TGTGCCAGCAGCTTACCGGGAGAGGGGCTCAACACTGAAGCTTTCTTT; CDR3 protein: CASSLPGEGLNTEAFF; clone size: .; J gene: TRBJ1-1; V gene: TRBV7-4; D gene: .
CDR3 DNA: TGTGCCAGCAGCTTGGTGTCGGGGACACATTTCTCTGGAAACACCATATATTTT; CDR3 protein: CASSLVSGTHFSGNTIYF; clone size: .; J gene: TRBJ1-3; V gene: TRBV5-6; D gene: .
CDR3 DNA: TGTGCCAGCAGTGAGAAGAACAGGGGGAAGTGGCCTTCCTACGAGCAGTACTTC; CDR3 protein: CASSEKNRGKWPSYEQYF; clone size: .; J gene: TRBJ2-7; V gene: TRBV25-1; D gene: TRBD1
CDR3 DNA: TGTGCCACTCAGAATTTAAAACCCCGGATGCGAGATCCTGGGGAGGCTAATGAAAAACTGTTTTTT; CDR3 protein: CATQNLKPRMRDPGEANEKLFF; clone size: .; J gene: TRBJ1-4; V gene: TRBV27; D gene: .
CDR3 DNA: TGTGCCAGCAGTATTTTTGAGGGTTGGCCCCTCCACTTT; CDR3 protein: CASSIFEGWPLHF; clone size: .; J gene: TRBJ1-6; V gene: TRBV28; D gene: .
CDR3 DNA: TGTGCCACCAGCAGACCCCAGGAACAGGGGGGAAATGAAAAACTGTTTTTT; CDR3 protein: CATSRPQEQGGNEKLFF; clone size: .; J gene: TRBJ1-4; V gene: TRBV15; D gene: TRBD1
CDR3 DNA: TGTGCCAGCAGCCAAGTAGGGAGAGACACCATATATTTT; CDR3 protein: CASSQVGRDTIYF; clone size: .; J gene: TRBJ1-3; V gene: TRBV14; D gene: .
CDR3 DNA: TGCGCCAGCAGCCGCCTCTGGGGGCCCTCCACGCAGTATTTT; CDR3 protein: CASSRLWGPSTQYF; clone size: .; J gene: TRBJ2-3; V gene: TRBV4-1; D gene: .
CDR3 DNA: TGCGCCAGCAGCCACAATACTTACAGGAACTATGGCTACACCTTC; CDR3 protein: CASSHNTYRNYGYTF; clone size: .; J gene: TRBJ1-2; V gene: TRBV4-3; D gene: .
CDR3 DNA: TGTGCCAGCTGGGGAGTAGGACAGTCTGGCTACACCTTC; CDR3 protein: CASWGVGQSGYTF; clone size: .; J gene: TRBJ1-2; V gene: TRBV5-6; D gene: .
CDR3 DNA: TGTGCCAGCACCGAACCGAACAGGGCCTATGGCTACACCTTC; CDR3 protein: CASTEPNRAYGYTF; clone size: .; J gene: TRBJ1-2; V gene: TRBV19; D gene: .
CDR3 DNA: TGTGCCAGCAGCCGAATCGAGGGGGCTAGCGGGGGGTACAATGAGCAGTTCTTC; CDR3 protein: CASSRIEGASGGYNEQFF; clone size: .; J gene: TRBJ2-1; V gene: TRBV14; D gene: TRBD2
CDR3 DNA: TGTGCCAGCAGTGAAGTGGGCGGGGGAGAGACCCAGTACTTC; CDR3 protein: CASSEVGGGETQYF; clone size: once; J gene: TRBJ2-5; V gene: TRBV6-1; D gene: TRBD2
CDR3 DNA: TGTGCCAGTAGATCGAGGCAGGGTTTGGTGAACACTGAAGCTTTCTTT; CDR3 protein: CASRSRQGLVNTEAFF; clone size: few; J gene: TRBJ1-1; V gene: TRBV19; D gene: .
CDR3 DNA: TGTGCCAGCAGCTTGGGACAGCAGGGCACTGAAGCTTTCTTT; CDR3 protein: CASSLGQQGTEAFF; clone size: few; J gene: TRBJ1-1; V gene: TRBV5-6; D gene: .
CDR3 DNA: TGTGCCAGCAGTTTATGCACTCGACAGGGGAACACTGAAGCTTTCTTT; CDR3 protein: CASSLCTRQGNTEAFF; clone size: .; J gene: TRBJ1-1; V gene: TRBV28; D gene: TRBD1
CDR3 DNA: TGCGCCAGCAGCTTGAGAGGGGGAGAGACCCAGTACTTC; CDR3 protein: CASSLRGGETQYF; clone size: .; J gene: TRBJ2-5; V gene: TRBV5-1; D gene: .